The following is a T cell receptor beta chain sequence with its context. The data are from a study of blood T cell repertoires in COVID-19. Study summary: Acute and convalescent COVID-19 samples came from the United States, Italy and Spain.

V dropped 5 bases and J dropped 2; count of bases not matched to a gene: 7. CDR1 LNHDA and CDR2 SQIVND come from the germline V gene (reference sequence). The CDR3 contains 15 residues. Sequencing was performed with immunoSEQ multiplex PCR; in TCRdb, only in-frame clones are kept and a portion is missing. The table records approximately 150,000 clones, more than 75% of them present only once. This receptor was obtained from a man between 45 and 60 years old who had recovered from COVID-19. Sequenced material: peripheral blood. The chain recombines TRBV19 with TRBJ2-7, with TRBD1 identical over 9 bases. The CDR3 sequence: CASSVGTGTPYEQYF. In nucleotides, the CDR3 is TGTGCCAGTAGTGTCGGGACAGGGACCCCCTACGAGCAGTACTTC.